This T cell receptor (beta chain) derives from a study of blood T cell repertoires in COVID-19. Study details: Sources were T cells, B-cell-depleted T cells, or PBMCs; the material itself was cDNA or gDNA.

This study enrolled people aged roughly 18 to 89 from about two dozen US geographic areas. Symptom resolution, clearance, or two negative PCRs marked the recovered donors of Cohort 3. The authors' processing: For nucleated cells, counts were estimated from reference gene primer amplification. The assay was immunoSEQ multiplex PCR, and TCRdb's table has in-frame clones only and misses some. The V and J calls and clone size were taken over from that table, and D and trimming were inferred from the DNA. This table has 110,000 to 150,000 clones, around 87% appearing once. This sequence originates from a man aged 55 to 70 who had recovered from COVID-19. The sample comprised PBMCs or T cells enriched from blood (not recorded which).

CDR3 region: CASSLEDRGHNSPLHF. DNA of the CDR3: TGTGCCAGCAGCTTAGAGGACAGGGGGCATAATTCACCCCTCCACTTT. This chain connects TRBV7-2 to TRBJ1-6; 11 bases match TRBD1. This CDR3 contains 16 residues. Germline V lookup: CDR1 SGHTA, CDR2 FQGNSA. After removal of 1 base from V and 5 bases from J, the junction contained 1 base not matched to a gene. The full variable domain, its missing parts supplied by reference TRBV7-2 and TRBJ1-6, is GAGVSQSPSNKVTEKGKDVELRCDPISGHTALYWYRQSLGQGLEFLIYFQGNSAPDKSGLPSDRFSAERTGGSVSTLTIQRTQQEDSAVYLCASSLEDRGHNSPLHFGNGTRLTVT.